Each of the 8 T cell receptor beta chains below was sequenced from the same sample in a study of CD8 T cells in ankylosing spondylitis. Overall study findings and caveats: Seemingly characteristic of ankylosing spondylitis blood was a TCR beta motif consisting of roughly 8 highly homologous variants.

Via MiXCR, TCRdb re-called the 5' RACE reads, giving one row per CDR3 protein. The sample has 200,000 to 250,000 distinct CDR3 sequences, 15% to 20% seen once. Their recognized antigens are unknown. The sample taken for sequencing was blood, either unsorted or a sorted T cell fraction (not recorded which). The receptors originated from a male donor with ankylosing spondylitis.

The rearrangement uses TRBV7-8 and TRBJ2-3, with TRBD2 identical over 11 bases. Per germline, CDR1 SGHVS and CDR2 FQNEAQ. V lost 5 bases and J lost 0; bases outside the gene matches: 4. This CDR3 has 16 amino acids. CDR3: CASSEGTSGSTDTQYF. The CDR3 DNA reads TGTGCCAGCAGCGAGGGGACTAGCGGTAGCACAGATACGCAGTATTTT.

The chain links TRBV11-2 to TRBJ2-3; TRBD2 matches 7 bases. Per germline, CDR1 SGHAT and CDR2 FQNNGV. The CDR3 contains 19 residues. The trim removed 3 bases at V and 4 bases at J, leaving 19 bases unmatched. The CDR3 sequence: CASSFPRGRAPARPDTQYF. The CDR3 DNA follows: TGTGCCAGCAGCTTCCCTCGGGGGAGGGCCCCCGCCCGACCAGATACGCAGTATTTT.

The CDR3 sequence: CASSLALAEAYEQYF. CDR3 nucleotide sequence: TGCGCCAGCAGCTTGGCACTAGCGGAGGCCTACGAGCAGTACTTC. The rearrangement uses TRBV5-1 and TRBJ2-7; 8 bases match TRBD2. V was pared by 0 bases and J by 2 bases, with 4 bases of the junction left unmatched. Per the germline V gene, CDR1 is SGHRS and CDR2 is YFSETQ. The CDR3 covers 15 residues.

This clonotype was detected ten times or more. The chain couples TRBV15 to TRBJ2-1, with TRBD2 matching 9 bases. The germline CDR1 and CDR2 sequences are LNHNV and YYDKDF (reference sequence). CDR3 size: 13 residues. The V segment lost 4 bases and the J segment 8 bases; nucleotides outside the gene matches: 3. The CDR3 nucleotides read TGTGCCACCAGCACTAGCGGGGTACATGAGCAGTTCTTC. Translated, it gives CATSTSGVHEQFF.

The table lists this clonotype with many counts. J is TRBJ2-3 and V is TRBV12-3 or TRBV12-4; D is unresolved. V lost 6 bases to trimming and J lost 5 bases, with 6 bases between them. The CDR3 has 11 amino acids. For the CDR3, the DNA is TGTGCCAGCAGCCAACTAGATACGCAGTATTTT. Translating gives CASSQLDTQYF.

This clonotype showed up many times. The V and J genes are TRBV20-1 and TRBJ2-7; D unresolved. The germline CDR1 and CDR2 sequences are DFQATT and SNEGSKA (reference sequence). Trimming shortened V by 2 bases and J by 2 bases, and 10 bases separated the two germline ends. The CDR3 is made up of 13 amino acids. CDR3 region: CSARSPMAYEQYF. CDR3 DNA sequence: TGCAGTGCTAGATCTCCGATGGCCTACGAGCAGTACTTC.

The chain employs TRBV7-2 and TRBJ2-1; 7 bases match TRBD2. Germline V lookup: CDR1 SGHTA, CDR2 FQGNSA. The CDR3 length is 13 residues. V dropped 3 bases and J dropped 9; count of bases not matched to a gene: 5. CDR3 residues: CASSFTSVGEQFF. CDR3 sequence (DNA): TGTGCCAGCAGCTTTACTAGCGTTGGTGAGCAGTTCTTC. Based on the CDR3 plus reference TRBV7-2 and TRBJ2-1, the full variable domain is GAGVSQSPSNKVTEKGKDVELRCDPISGHTALYWYRQSLGQGLEFLIYFQGNSAPDKSGLPSDRFSAERTGGSVSTLTIQRTQQEDSAVYLCASSFTSVGEQFFGPGTRLTVL.

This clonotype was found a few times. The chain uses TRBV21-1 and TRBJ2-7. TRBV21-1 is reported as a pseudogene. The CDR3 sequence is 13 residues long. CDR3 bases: TGTGCCAGCAGCCCCAGGTACTCCTACGAGCAGTACTTC. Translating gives CASSPRYSYEQYF.